This TCR beta chain was identified during a study of cytomegalovirus exposure and HLA in healthy donors. The CDR3 has 14 amino acids. Germline loops: CDR1 SEHNR, CDR2 FQNEAQ (reference sequence). J was trimmed by 6 bases and V by 6 bases; bases with no gene match: 8. The PCR contained 60 Vbeta and 13 Jbeta primers. Clones were sequenced by immunoSEQ multiplex PCR, and TCRdb holds only the in-frame ones, with some missing. This table holds about 200,000 clones, around 84% found once. The source material was PBMCs. The chain has TRBV7-9 and TRBJ1-2; TRBD1 matches at 9 bases. The clonotype originates from a woman between 18 and 29 years old in good health and CMV-seronegative. The CDR3 nucleotides are TGTGCCAGCAGTGACACAGGGGGCGTTGATGGCTACACCTTC. It yields the protein CASSDTGGVDGYTF. The whole variable domain, filled in from reference TRBV7-9 and TRBJ1-2, reads DTGVSQNPRHKITKRGQNVTFRCDPISEHNRLYWYRQTLGQGPEFLTYFQNEAQLEKSRLLSDRFSAERPKGSFSTLEIQRTEQGDSAMYLCASSDTGGVDGYTFGSGTRLTVV.